This T cell receptor beta chain was documented in a study of blood T cell repertoires in COVID-19. About the study: Italy, Spain and the United States were the sources of the convalescent and acute COVID-19 samples. In each case, the material was cDNA or gDNA derived from T cells, B-cell-depleted T cells, or PBMCs.

The germline CDR1 and CDR2 sequences are MNHEY and SVGAGI. The CDR3 totals 12 residues. The germline V and J ends were trimmed by 11 bases and 7 bases, with 12 bases remaining between them. The authors' processing: Amplification from reference gene primers served as the basis for estimated nucleated cell counts. Libraries were prepared by immunoSEQ multiplex PCR; TCRdb keeps only in-frame clonotypes and omits some of them. V and J calls and clone size come straight from that table; D and trimming were deduced from the DNA. The sample includes over 70,000 clones, roughly 80% seen only once; the top ten take about 9.3%.

The sequencing sample was made of peripheral blood. This TCR was recovered from a woman in her seventies with acute or convalescent COVID-19. The V and J genes are TRBV6-5 and TRBJ1-6, with D maybe TRBD1 (6 bases). The CDR3 coding sequence is TGTGCCTGCCGGACAGTGAATTCACCCCTCCACTTT. It is translated as CACRTVNSPLHF.